This TCR beta chain was identified in a study of blood T cell repertoires in COVID-19. Study information: The study drew acute and convalescent COVID-19 samples from the United States, Italy and Spain. In each case, the material was cDNA or gDNA derived from T cells, B-cell-depleted T cells, or PBMCs.

Authors' analysis steps: Amplification from reference gene primers served as the basis for estimated nucleated cell counts. The data were produced by immunoSEQ multiplex PCR, yet TCRdb's version contains in-frame clones alone and is incomplete. V, J and clone size derive from that table, while D and trimming were established from the DNA sequence. Of about 18,000 clones in the sample, roughly 91% were seen once. The sequence was collected from a human donor in a cohort sampled during active COVID-19. What was sequenced was peripheral blood.

The CDR3 protein is CASSAQGTGLNYGYTF. CDR3 DNA sequence: TGCGCCAGCAGTGCCCAGGGGACAGGGTTAAACTATGGCTACACCTTC. The chain uses TRBV10-1 and TRBJ1-2; 9 bases map to TRBD1. In germline, CDR1 is WNHNN, CDR2 SYGVQD (reference sequence). The CDR3 length is 16 residues. Trimming removed 4 bases from V and 2 bases from J; junction bases left unmatched: 8.